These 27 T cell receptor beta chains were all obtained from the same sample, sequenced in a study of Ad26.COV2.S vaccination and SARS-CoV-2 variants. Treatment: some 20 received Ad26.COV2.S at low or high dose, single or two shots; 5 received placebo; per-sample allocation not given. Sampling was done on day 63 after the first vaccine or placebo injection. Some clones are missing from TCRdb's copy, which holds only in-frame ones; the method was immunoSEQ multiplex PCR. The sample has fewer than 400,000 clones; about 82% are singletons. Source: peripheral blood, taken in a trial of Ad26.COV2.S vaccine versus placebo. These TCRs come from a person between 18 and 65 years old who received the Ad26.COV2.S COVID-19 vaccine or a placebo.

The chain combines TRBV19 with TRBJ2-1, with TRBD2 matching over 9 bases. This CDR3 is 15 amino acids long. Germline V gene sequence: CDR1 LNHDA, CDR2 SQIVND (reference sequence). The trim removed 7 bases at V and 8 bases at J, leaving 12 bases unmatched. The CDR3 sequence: CASTIRGTSRDEQFF. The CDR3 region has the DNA TGTGCCAGTACCATAAGGGGGACTAGCCGCGATGAGCAGTTCTTC.

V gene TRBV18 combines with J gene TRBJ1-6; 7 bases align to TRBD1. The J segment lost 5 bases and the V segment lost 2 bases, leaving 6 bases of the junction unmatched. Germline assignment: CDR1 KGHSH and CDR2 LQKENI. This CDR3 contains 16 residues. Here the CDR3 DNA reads TGTGCCAGCTCACCAACAATCCAGGGGGATAATTCACCCCTCCACTTT. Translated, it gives CASSPTIQGDNSPLHF.

CDR3 in DNA: TGCGCCAGCAGCCACCGGAGGTGGGGGGCGCGGAGCACTGAAGCTTTCTTT. It codes for CASSHRRWGARSTEAFF. The gene calls are TRBV5-1 and TRBJ1-1, with a possible D match to TRBD1 (6 bases). Germline CDR1 and CDR2: SGHRS and YFSETQ. V was shortened by 4 bases and J by 4 bases, with 23 bases between the two germline ends. The CDR3 has 17 amino acids.

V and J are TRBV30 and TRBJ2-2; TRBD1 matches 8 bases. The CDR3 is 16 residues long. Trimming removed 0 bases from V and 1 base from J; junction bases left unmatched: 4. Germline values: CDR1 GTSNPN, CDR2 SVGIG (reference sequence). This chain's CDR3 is CAWSVGGTGNTGELFF. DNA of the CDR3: TGTGCCTGGAGTGTAGGGGGGACAGGGAACACCGGGGAGCTGTTTTTT. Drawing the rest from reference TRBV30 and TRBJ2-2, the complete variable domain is SQTIHQWPATLVQPVGSPLSLECTVEGTSNPNLYWYRQAAGRGLQLLFYSVGIGQISSEVPQNLSASRPQDRQFILSSKKLLLSDSGFYLCAWSVGGTGNTGELFFGEGSRLTVL.

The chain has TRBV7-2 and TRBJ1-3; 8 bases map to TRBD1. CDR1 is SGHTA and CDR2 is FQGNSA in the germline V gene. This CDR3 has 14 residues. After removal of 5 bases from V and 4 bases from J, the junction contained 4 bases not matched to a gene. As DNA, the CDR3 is TGTGCCAGCAGCCTGGACAGGGCGGGAAACACCATATATTTT. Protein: CASSLDRAGNTIYF.

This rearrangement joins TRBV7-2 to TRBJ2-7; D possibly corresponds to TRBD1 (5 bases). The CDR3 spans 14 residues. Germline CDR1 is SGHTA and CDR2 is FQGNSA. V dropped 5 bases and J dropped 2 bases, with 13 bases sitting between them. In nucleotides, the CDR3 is TGTGCCAGCAGCGAGAGGACAAGCCCCTACGAGCAGTACTTC. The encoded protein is CASSERTSPYEQYF.

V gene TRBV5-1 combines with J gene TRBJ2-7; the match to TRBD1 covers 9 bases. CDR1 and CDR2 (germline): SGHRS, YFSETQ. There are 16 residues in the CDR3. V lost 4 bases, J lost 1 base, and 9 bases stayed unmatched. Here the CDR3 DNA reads TGCGCCAGCAGCCCTGTACCACAGGGGGCATCCTACGAGCAGTACTTC. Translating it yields CASSPVPQGASYEQYF.

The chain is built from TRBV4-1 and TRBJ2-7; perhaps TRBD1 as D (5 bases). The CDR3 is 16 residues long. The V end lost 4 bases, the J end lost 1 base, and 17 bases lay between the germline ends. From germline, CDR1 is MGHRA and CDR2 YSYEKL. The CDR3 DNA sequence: TGCGCCAGCAGCCTCCTCCAGGGCGTCCATTCCTACGAGCAGTACTTC. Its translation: CASSLLQGVHSYEQYF.

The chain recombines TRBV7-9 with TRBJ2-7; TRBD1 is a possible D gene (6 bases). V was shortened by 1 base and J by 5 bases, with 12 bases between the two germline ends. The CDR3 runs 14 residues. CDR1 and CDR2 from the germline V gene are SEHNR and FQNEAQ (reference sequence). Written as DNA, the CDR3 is TGTGCCAGCAGCTTAGGACAGGCAAGAAACGAGCAGTACTTC. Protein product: CASSLGQARNEQYF.

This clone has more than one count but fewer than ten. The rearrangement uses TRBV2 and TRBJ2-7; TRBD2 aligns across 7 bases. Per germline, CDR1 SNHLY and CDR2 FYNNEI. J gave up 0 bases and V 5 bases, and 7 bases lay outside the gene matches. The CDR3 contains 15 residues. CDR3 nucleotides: TGTGCCAGCAGTCGGGACTACCAGACCTCCTACGAGCAGTACTTC. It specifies CASSRDYQTSYEQYF. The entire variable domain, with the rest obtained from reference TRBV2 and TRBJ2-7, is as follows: EPEVTQTPSHQVTQMGQEVILRCVPISNHLYFYWYRQILGQKVEFLVSFYNNEISEKSEIFDDQFSVERPDGSNFTLKIRSTKLEDSAMYFCASSRDYQTSYEQYFGPGTRLTVT.

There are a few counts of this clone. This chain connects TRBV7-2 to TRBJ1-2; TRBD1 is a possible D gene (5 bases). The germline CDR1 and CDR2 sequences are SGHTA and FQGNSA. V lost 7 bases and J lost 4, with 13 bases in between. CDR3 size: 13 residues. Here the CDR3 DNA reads TGTGCCAGCATCCTGAGGGGCGGCTATGGCTACACCTTC. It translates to CASILRGGYGYTF.

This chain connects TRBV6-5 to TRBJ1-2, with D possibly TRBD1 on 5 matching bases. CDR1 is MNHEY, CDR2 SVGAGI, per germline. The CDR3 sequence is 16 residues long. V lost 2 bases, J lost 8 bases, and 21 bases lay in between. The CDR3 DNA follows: TGTGCCAGCAGTTACCTCGTACGGGGACTCGGGAGCGGCTACACCTTC. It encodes CASSYLVRGLGSGYTF.

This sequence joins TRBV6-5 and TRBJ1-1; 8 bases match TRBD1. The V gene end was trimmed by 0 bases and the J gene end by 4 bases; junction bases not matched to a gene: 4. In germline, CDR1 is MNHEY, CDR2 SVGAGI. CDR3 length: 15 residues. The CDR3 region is CASSYSNTGGTEAFF. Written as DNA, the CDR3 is TGTGCCAGCAGTTACTCCAACACAGGGGGCACTGAAGCTTTCTTT.

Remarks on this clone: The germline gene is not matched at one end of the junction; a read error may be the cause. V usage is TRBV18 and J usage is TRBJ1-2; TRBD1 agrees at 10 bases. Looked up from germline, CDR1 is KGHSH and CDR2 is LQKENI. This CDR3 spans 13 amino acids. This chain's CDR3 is CASSRGTGATGGF. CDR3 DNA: TGTGCCAGCTCCAGAGGGACAGGGGCGACTGGCGGCTTC.

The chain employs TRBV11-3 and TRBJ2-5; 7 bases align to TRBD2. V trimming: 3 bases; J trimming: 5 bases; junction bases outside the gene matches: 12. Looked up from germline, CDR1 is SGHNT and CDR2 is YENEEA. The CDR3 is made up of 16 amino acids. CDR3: CASSLGTGLVAETQYF. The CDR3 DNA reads TGTGCCAGCAGCTTGGGGACCGGACTAGTGGCTGAGACCCAGTACTTC.

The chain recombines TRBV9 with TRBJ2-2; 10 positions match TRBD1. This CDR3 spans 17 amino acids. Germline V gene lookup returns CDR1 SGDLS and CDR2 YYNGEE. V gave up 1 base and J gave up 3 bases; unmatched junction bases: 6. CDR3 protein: CASSVPDGTGDTGELFF. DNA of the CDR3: TGTGCCAGCAGCGTACCTGACGGGACAGGGGACACCGGGGAGCTGTTTTTT.

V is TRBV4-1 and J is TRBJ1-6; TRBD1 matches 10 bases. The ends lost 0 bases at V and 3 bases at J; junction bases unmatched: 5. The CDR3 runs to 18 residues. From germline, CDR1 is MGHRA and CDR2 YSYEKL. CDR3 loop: CASSQDRGQGFYNSPLHF. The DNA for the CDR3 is TGCGCCAGCAGCCAAGATCGGGGACAGGGGTTCTATAATTCACCCCTCCACTTT.

In DNA, the CDR3 is TGTGCCAGCAGCCAGCAGGGGTACAATGAGCAGTTCTTC. Translated, it gives CASSQQGYNEQFF. The chain uses TRBV4-2 and TRBJ2-1; weak D call: TRBD1 (6 bases). Trimming pared 3 bases from V and 4 bases from J, leaving 7 bases between. Germline values: CDR1 LGHNA, CDR2 YNFKEQ. This CDR3 has 13 residues.

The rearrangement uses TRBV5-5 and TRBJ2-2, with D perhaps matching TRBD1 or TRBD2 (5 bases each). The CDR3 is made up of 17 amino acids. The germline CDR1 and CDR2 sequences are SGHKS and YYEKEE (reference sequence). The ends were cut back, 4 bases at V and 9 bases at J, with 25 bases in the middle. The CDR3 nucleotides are TGTGCCAGCAGCGAACAAATCGGGACCATTAGTTCCAGGGAGCTGTTTTTT. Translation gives CASSEQIGTISSRELFF.

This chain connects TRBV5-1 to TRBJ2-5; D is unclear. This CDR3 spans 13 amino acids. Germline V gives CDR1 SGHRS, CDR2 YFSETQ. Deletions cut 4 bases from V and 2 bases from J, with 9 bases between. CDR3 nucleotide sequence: TGCGCCAGCAGCCGACGTACACAAGAGACCCAGTACTTC. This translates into CASSRRTQETQYF.

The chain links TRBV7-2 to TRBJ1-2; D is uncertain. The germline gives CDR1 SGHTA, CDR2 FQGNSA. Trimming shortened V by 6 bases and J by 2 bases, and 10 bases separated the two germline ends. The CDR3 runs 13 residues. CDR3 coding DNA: TGTGCCAGCAGACATGACACCAACTATGGCTACACCTTC. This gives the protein CASRHDTNYGYTF.

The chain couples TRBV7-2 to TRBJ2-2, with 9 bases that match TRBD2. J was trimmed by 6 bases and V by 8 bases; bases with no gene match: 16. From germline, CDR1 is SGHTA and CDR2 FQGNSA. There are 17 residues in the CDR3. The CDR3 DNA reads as TGTGCCAGCGGGCGGGGGGGACCCCAGTTGAAGGCCGGGGAGCTGTTTTTT. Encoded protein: CASGRGGPQLKAGELFF.

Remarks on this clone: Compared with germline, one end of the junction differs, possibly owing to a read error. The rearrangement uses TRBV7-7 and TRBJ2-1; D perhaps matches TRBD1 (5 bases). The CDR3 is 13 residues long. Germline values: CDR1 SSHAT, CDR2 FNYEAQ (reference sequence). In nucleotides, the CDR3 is TGTGCTAGCAGCTTAGGGGTCCTCAATGAGCAGTTCTTC. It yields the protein CASSLGVLNEQFF.

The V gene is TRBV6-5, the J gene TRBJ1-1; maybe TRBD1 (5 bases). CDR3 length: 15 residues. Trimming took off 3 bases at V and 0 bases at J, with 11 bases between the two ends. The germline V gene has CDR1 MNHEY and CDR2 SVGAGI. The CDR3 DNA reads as TGTGCCAGCAGTTATCAAGCAGGGCTGAACACTGAAGCTTTCTTT. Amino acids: CASSYQAGLNTEAFF.

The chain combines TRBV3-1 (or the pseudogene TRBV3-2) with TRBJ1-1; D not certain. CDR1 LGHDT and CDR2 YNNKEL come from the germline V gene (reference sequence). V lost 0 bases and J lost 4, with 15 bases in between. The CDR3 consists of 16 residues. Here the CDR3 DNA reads TGTGCCAGCAGCCAAGAACCCGCGAGGGCGCTCACTGAAGCTTTCTTT. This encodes CASSQEPARALTEAFF.

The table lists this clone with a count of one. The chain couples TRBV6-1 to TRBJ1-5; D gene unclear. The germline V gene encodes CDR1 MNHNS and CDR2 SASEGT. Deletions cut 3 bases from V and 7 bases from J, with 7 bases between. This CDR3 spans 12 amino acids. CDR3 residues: CASSDRPQPQHF. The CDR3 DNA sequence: TGTGCCAGCAGTGACCGGCCCCAGCCCCAGCATTTT.

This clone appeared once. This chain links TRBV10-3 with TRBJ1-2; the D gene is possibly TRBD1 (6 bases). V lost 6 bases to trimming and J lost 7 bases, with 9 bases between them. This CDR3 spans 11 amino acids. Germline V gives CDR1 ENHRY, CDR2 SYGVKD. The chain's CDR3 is CAIRRQAGYTF. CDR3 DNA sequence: TGTGCCATCAGGAGACAGGCTGGCTACACCTTC.